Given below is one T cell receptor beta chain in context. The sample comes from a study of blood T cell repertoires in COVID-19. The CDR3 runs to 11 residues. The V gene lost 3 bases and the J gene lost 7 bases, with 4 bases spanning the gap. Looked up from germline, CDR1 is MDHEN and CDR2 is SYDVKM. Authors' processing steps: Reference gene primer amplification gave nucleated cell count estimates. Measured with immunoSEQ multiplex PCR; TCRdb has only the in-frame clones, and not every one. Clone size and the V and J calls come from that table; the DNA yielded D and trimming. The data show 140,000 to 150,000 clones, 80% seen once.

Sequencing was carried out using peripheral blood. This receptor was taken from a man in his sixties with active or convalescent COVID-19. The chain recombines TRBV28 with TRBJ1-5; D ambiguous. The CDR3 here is CASSFRQPQHF. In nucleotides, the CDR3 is TGTGCCAGCAGTTTTAGACAGCCCCAGCATTTT.